This TCR beta chain was profiled in a study of CXCR3-negative and CXCR3-positive naive CD8 T cells. Germline assignment: CDR1 SQVTM and CDR2 ANQGSEA. The CDR3 length is 16 residues. Via 5' RACE with UMI labels, TRB cDNA libraries were prepared. TCRdb reprocessed the 5' RACE reads; each CDR3 protein has one entry and no DNA is given. The repertoire shows under 150,000 distinct CDR3 sequences; the top ten hold 0.41%. General study results and limits: Both naive subsets showed comparably high diversity, and memory CD8+ cells showed much lower diversity. For naive cells, CXCR3-negative and CXCR3-positive subsets had similar TRBV-TRBJ usage; for memory cells, usage differed. Naive cells positive for CXCR3 carried more hydrophobic TRB CDR3s than CXCR3-negative ones.

Triplicate approximately 270,000-cell sorts were made of each CD8+ T cell subset. Identification of naive CD8+ T cells rested on CD45RO-CCR7+CD27+CD95- status. As for this clonotype: Antigen: not known.

The gene calls are TRBV29-1 and TRBJ2-7; TCRdb indicates TRBD2, and absent DNA this call remains unverified. This clonotype was sampled from a human donor in good health. Some clones in this sample may be carry-over from other donors' samples. Sequencing was performed on naive CXCR3+ CD8+ T cells from blood. Subset noted: CD45RO-CCR7+CD27+CD95- naive CD8+ T cells expressing CXCR3 (TNR3+). The CDR3: CSVEDSSGAGPYEQYF.